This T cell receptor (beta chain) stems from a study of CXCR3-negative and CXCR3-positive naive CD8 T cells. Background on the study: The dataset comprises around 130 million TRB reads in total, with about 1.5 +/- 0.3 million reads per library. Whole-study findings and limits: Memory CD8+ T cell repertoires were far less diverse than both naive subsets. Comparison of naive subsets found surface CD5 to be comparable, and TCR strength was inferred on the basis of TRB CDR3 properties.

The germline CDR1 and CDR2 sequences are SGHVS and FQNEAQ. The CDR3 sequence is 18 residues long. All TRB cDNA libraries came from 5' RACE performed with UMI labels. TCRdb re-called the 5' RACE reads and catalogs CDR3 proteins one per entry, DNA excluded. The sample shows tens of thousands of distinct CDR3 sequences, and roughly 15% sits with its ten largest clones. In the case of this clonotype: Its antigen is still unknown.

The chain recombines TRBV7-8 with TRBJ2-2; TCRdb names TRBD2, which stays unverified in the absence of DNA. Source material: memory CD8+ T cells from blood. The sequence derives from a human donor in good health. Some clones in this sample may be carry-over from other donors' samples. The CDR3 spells CASSLLLVAGAGTGELFF.